One TCR beta chain is described in this entry. TCRdb's table, derived via immunoSEQ multiplex PCR, lists solely in-frame clones and lacks some. The sample consists of over 200,000 clones, over 75% of them appearing once. The data derive from a study of blood T cell repertoires in COVID-19. Study summary: Acute-phase and convalescent COVID-19 samples originated in the United States, Italy and Spain. In each case, the material was cDNA or gDNA derived from T cells, B-cell-depleted T cells, or PBMCs.

For recovered donors of Cohort 3, there were two negative PCRs, clearance, or symptom resolution. The source is a woman between 45 and 65 years old who had recovered from COVID-19. Input material: PBMCs or T cells enriched from blood (not recorded which).

The CDR3 DNA is TGTGCCATCAGTGAGTCAAAAGGTAGACAGCTCAATCAGCCCCAGCATTTT. Protein: CAISESKGRQLNQPQHF. The chain carries TRBV10-3 and TRBJ1-5; the D gene is possibly TRBD1 (5 bases). This CDR3 comprises 17 residues. V gave up 0 bases and J gave up 3 bases, with 15 bases separating them. CDR1 is ENHRY, CDR2 SYGVKD, per germline.